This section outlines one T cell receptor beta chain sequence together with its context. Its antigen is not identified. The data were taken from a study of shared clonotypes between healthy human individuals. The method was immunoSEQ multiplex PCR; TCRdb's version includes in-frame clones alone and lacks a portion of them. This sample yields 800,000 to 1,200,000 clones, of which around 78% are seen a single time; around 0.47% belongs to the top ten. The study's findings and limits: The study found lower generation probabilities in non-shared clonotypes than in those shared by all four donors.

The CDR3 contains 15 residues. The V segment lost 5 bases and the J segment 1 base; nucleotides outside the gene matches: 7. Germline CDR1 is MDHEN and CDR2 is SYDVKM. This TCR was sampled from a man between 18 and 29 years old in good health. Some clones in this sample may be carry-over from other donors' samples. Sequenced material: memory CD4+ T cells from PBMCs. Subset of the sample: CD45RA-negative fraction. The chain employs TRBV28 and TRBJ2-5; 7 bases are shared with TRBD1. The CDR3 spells CASSDAGGSQETQYF. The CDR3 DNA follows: TGTGCCAGCAGTGACGCAGGGGGATCCCAAGAGACCCAGTACTTC.